The 21 T cell receptor beta chains below were found in one sample sequenced in a study of OX40 agonist ivuxolimab in advanced cancers. Libraries were constructed by the immunoSEQ multiplex PCR assay. As stored in TCRdb, this immuneACCESS dataset retains in-frame rearrangements with V and J assigned. A fraction of the clones does not appear; measured against another copy, unresolved V genes explain less than half of the discrepancy, and the remainder lacks a known reason. For this sample the table gives approximately 90,000 clones, of which around nine tenths were detected only once. The ten top clones hold 2.6% of the sample. Specimen: CD4+ or CD8+ T cells sorted from blood, collected in a trial of the OX40 agonist ivuxolimab. The receptors here all came from an adult with an advanced solid tumor such as melanoma, head and neck, liver or kidney cancer.

The chain uses TRBV5-5 and TRBJ1-1; possibly TRBD1 for D (5 bases). The V and J ends lost 1 base and 0 bases respectively, with 10 bases between them. Germline assignment: CDR1 SGHKS and CDR2 YYEKEE (reference sequence). The CDR3 loop spans 15 amino acids. The CDR3 nucleotides read TGTGCCAGCAGCTTGATGGGGCACATGAACACTGAAGCTTTCTTT. Amino acids: CASSLMGHMNTEAFF.

The chain recombines TRBV28 with TRBJ2-3; D gene ambiguous. Deletions cut 8 bases from V and 3 bases from J, with 6 bases between. Germline CDR1 reads MDHEN; CDR2 reads SYDVKM. The CDR3 loop spans 11 amino acids. The DNA for the CDR3 is TGTGCCAGCTCCCGAACAGATACGCAGTATTTT. This codes for CASSRTDTQYF.

The rearrangement links TRBV7-6 to TRBJ2-1, with 11 bases aligning to TRBD2. Looked up from germline, CDR1 is SGHVS and CDR2 is FNYEAQ. J gave up 7 bases and V 4 bases, and 9 bases lay outside the gene matches. The CDR3 contains 16 residues. CDR3 nucleotide sequence: TGTGCCAGCAGCTCGTCGCTAGCGGGAGGTCGAAATGAGCAGTTCTTC. Protein sequence: CASSSSLAGGRNEQFF.

This chain connects TRBV5-4 to TRBJ2-7; the match to TRBD2 covers 15 bases. The CDR3 loop spans 18 amino acids. The trim removed 3 bases at V and 7 bases at J, leaving 14 bases unmatched. Looked up from germline, CDR1 is SGHNT and CDR2 is YYREEE (reference sequence). DNA for the CDR3: TGTGCCAGCAGCTGGGGCTGGGGAGGACTAGCGGGAGGGGGGGAGCAGTACTTC. Amino acids: CASSWGWGGLAGGGEQYF.

V and J are TRBV5-5 and TRBJ2-5; TRBD1 or TRBD2 may be the D gene (5 bases each). The CDR3 extends over 15 amino acids. V lost 4 bases and J 2 bases, leaving 15 bases between the germline ends. Germline V gene lookup returns CDR1 SGHKS and CDR2 YYEKEE (reference sequence). The chain's CDR3 is CASSDLGGTQETQYF. The CDR3 DNA reads as TGTGCCAGCAGCGACCTCGGTGGGACGCAAGAGACCCAGTACTTC.

The chain carries TRBV7-9 and TRBJ2-1; D is possibly TRBD1 or TRBD2 (5 bases each). The CDR3 has 12 amino acids. Per the germline V gene, CDR1 is SEHNR and CDR2 is FQNEAQ (reference sequence). Trimming shortened V by 5 bases and J by 8 bases, and 10 bases separated the two germline ends. In DNA, the CDR3 is TGTGCCAGCAGCGCCAGGGACGATGAGCAGTTCTTC. It yields the protein CASSARDDEQFF.

The rearrangement joins TRBV19 to TRBJ1-2; the D is unclear. Germline V gene data show CDR1 as LNHDA and CDR2 as SQIVND (reference sequence). There are 14 residues in the CDR3. Trimming shortened V by 11 bases and J by 3 bases, and 19 bases separated the two germline ends. The CDR3 spells CASGLDRGYYGYTF. The CDR3, as DNA: TGTGCCTCTGGCCTCGACCGCGGGTACTATGGCTACACCTTC.

The gene calls are TRBV10-3 and TRBJ1-5; D remains ambiguous. V lost 10 bases, J lost 5 bases, and 15 bases lay in between. This CDR3 is 13 amino acids long. CDR1 and CDR2 from the germline V gene are ENHRY and SYGVKD. CDR3 in amino acids: CATHERVDQPQHF. The DNA for the CDR3 is TGTGCCACCCATGAGAGGGTTGATCAGCCCCAGCATTTT.

The genes are TRBV11-2 and TRBJ2-7; D is perhaps TRBD2 (6 bases). V was shortened by 1 base and J by 2 bases, with 9 bases between the two germline ends. The CDR3 extends over 14 amino acids. Germline V gives CDR1 SGHAT, CDR2 FQNNGV. As DNA, the CDR3 is TGTGCCAGCAGCTTAGTTTCGGGAGCCTACGAGCAGTACTTC. Encoded protein: CASSLVSGAYEQYF.

The chain combines TRBV30 with TRBJ2-1; TRBD2 agrees at 11 bases. The germline gives CDR1 GTSNPN, CDR2 SVGIG (reference sequence). Losses at the gene ends were 0 bases for V and 7 bases for J; bases not matched to a gene: 8. The CDR3 consists of 16 residues. CDR3 protein: CAWSVRLAGTSNEQFF. In DNA form, the CDR3 reads TGTGCCTGGAGTGTAAGACTAGCGGGAACCAGTAATGAGCAGTTCTTC.

The V gene is TRBV28, the J gene TRBJ1-4, with a weak D call TRBD1 (5 bases). The V gene lost 3 bases and the J gene lost 5 bases, with 19 bases spanning the gap. This CDR3 region has 17 residues. Germline V gene sequence: CDR1 MDHEN, CDR2 SYDVKM. This chain's CDR3 is CASSLRRRVRGNEKLFF. CDR3 nucleotides: TGTGCCAGCAGTTTGAGACGACGGGTTCGGGGCAATGAAAAACTGTTTTTT. Complete variable domain (other parts from reference TRBV28 and TRBJ1-4): DVKVTQSSRYLVKRTGEKVFLECVQDMDHENMFWYRQDPGLGLRLIYFSYDVKMKEKGDIPEGYSVSREKKERFSLILESASTNQTSMYLCASSLRRRVRGNEKLFFGSGTQLSVL.

The chain joins TRBV4-3 to TRBJ2-2; D ambiguous. The V gene's germline CDR1 is LGHNA and CDR2 YSLEER. The length of the CDR3 is 16 residues. V lost 1 base, J lost 1 base, and 10 bases lay in between. The CDR3 here is CASSQGVGLNTGELFF. The DNA of the CDR3 is TGCGCCAGCAGCCAAGGCGTGGGCCTGAACACCGGGGAGCTGTTTTTT.

The chain has TRBV28 and TRBJ1-1, with D perhaps TRBD1 (5 bases). Germline V gene data show CDR1 as MDHEN and CDR2 as SYDVKM. There are 15 residues in the CDR3. Trimming pared 7 bases from V and 6 bases from J, leaving 21 bases between. DNA of the CDR3: TGTGCCAGCATCGCCACAATCGGGGCGGGCGCTGAAGCTTTCTTT. This codes for CASIATIGAGAEAFF.

V and J are TRBV28 and TRBJ2-2; the match to TRBD2 covers 14 bases. With 0 bases clipped from V and 7 bases from J, the junction kept 7 bases outside the gene matches. The CDR3 is 18 amino acids. Germline V gene lookup returns CDR1 MDHEN and CDR2 SYDVKM. The CDR3 nucleotides read TGTGCCAGCAGTTTATGGGGGACTAGCGGGAGAAGAAGCGGGGAGCTGTTTTTT. As protein: CASSLWGTSGRRSGELFF. Combining the CDR3 with reference TRBV28 and TRBJ2-2 gives the whole variable domain DVKVTQSSRYLVKRTGEKVFLECVQDMDHENMFWYRQDPGLGLRLIYFSYDVKMKEKGDIPEGYSVSREKKERFSLILESASTNQTSMYLCASSLWGTSGRRSGELFFGEGSRLTVL.

The J gene is TRBJ2-1, the V gene TRBV6-5; TRBD1 is a possible D gene (5 bases). Germline CDR1 MNHEY, CDR2 SVGAGI. The CDR3 sequence is 15 residues long. V was clipped by 2 bases and J by 1 base, with 9 bases between them. CDR3 in DNA: TGTGCCAGCAGTTACCAACAGGCTTCCTACAATGAGCAGTTCTTC. Its protein is CASSYQQASYNEQFF.

CDR3 DNA: TGTGCCAGCAGACAAACCGGGACAGGGGGAATGGGCTACACCTTC. Protein sequence: CASRQTGTGGMGYTF. V gene TRBV6-5 combines with J gene TRBJ1-2; TRBD1 matches at 11 bases. Trimming took 6 bases from V and 8 from J; bases not matched to a gene: 11. This CDR3 is built from 15 residues. Germline CDR1 and CDR2: MNHEY and SVGAGI.

The chain couples TRBV11-3 to TRBJ2-7; 7 bases map to TRBD1. Trimming cost V 5 bases and J 6 bases; bases outside gene matches: 7. This CDR3 is 13 amino acids long. CDR1 and CDR2 (germline): SGHNT, YENEEA. This chain's CDR3 is CASSLAWTGEQYF. CDR3 DNA sequence: TGTGCCAGCAGCCTCGCCTGGACAGGCGAGCAGTACTTC.

The chain is built from TRBV27 and TRBJ1-2, with D unresolved. CDR1 MNHEY and CDR2 SMNVEV come from the germline V gene (reference sequence). V shed 4 bases and J shed 8 bases, with 17 bases lying between them. This CDR3 region has 14 residues. The CDR3 sequence: CASSSGDRLVGYTF. The CDR3 nucleotides are TGTGCCAGCAGTTCGGGAGACCGGTTGGTGGGCTACACCTTC.

CDR3 coding DNA: TGTGCCACTCGGGGCAGGGACTACGAGCAGTACTTC. Encoded protein: CATRGRDYEQYF. This chain links TRBV28 with TRBJ2-7, with D perhaps being TRBD1 or TRBD2 (5 bases each). Between the trimmed V and J ends, which lost 10 bases and 3 bases, there was a span of 13 bases. The CDR3 covers 12 residues. The germline V gene encodes CDR1 MDHEN and CDR2 SYDVKM.

The chain is built from TRBV28 and TRBJ2-1; TRBD2 is a possible D gene (6 bases). The germline V and J ends were trimmed by 7 bases and 3 bases, with 19 bases remaining between them. Germline-derived CDR1 and CDR2 are MDHEN and SYDVKM. The CDR3 extends over 16 amino acids. The CDR3 loop reads CASIMSGGVNYNEQFF. In DNA form, the CDR3 reads TGTGCCAGCATAATGTCAGGCGGGGTAAACTACAATGAGCAGTTCTTC.

The chain combines TRBV19 with TRBJ2-1; D may be TRBD2 (6 bases). CDR3 length: 14 amino acids. The germline gives CDR1 LNHDA, CDR2 SQIVND (reference sequence). V gave up 10 bases and J gave up 5 bases, with 18 bases separating them. The CDR3 DNA reads as TGTGCCACCGAGACTAGACACACGAACAATGAGCAGTTCTTC. It translates to CATETRHTNNEQFF.